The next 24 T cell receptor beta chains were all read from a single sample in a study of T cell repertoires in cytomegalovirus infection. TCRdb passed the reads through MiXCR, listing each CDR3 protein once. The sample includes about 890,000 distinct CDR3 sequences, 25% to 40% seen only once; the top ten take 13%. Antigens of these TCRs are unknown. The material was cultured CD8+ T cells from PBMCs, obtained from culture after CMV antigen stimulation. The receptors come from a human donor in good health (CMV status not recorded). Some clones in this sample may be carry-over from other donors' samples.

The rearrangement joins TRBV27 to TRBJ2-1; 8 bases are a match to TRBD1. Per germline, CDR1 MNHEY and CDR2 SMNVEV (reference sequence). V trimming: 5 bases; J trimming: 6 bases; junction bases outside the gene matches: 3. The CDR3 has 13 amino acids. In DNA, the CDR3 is TGTGCCAGCAGTGCGACAGGGGTCAATGAGCAGTTCTTC. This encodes CASSATGVNEQFF.

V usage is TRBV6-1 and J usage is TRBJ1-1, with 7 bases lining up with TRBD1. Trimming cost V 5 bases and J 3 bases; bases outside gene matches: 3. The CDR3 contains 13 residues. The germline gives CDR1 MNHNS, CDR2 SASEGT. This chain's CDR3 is CASSRDSHTEAFF. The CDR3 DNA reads TGTGCCAGCAGTAGGGACAGCCACACTGAAGCTTTCTTT.

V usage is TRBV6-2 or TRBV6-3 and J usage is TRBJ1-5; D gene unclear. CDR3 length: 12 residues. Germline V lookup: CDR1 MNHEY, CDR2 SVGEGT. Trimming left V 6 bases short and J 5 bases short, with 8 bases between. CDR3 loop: CASSPVDQPQHF. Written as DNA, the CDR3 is TGTGCCAGCAGCCCCGTTGATCAGCCCCAGCATTTT.

The CDR3 spells CASNRGGVNSPLHF. The CDR3 DNA follows: TGTGCCAGCAATAGGGGCGGGGTTAATTCACCCCTCCACTTT. The chain combines TRBV7-6 with TRBJ1-6; a weak D match, TRBD1 (5 bases). Germline V gene sequence: CDR1 SGHVS, CDR2 FNYEAQ. V shed 7 bases and J shed 6 bases, with 13 bases lying between them. The CDR3 is 14 residues long.

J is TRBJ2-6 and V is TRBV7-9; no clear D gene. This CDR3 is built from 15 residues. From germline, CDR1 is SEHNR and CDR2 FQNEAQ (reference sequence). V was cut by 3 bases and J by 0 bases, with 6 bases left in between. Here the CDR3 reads CASSFLFSGANVLTF. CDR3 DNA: TGTGCCAGCAGCTTTCTTTTCTCTGGGGCCAACGTCCTGACTTTC.

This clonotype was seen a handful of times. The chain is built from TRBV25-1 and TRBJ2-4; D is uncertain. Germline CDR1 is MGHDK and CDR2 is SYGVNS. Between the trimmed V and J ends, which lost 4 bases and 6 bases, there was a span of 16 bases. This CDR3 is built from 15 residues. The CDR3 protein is CASSAQDGGINIQYF. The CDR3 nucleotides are TGTGCCAGCAGTGCTCAGGACGGTGGGATAAACATTCAGTACTTC.

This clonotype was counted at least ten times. Here the CDR3 reads CASSSGSLYSGANVLTF. CDR3 in DNA: TGTGCCAGCAGCTCAGGCTCCCTTTACTCTGGGGCCAACGTCCTGACTTTC. The chain has TRBV7-3 and TRBJ2-6; no reliable D call. Germline lookup yields CDR1 SGHTA and CDR2 FQGTGA. V was clipped by 4 bases and J by 0 bases, with 13 bases between them. The CDR3 is 17 residues long. The full variable domain, in which reference TRBV7-3 and TRBJ2-6 provide the parts outside the CDR3, is GAGVSQTPSNKVTEKGKYVELRCDPISGHTALYWYRQSLGQGPEFLIYFQGTGAADDSGLPNDRFFAVRPEGSVSTLKIQRTERGDSAVYLCASSSGSLYSGANVLTFGAGSRLTVL.

Here the CDR3 DNA reads TGTGCCAGCAGTCCTCTTACCGGGGGTGGGACAGATACGCAGTATTTT. This sequence encodes CASSPLTGGGTDTQYF. This chain connects TRBV6-5 to TRBJ2-3; weak D call: TRBD2 (6 bases). Germline CDR1 is MNHEY and CDR2 is SVGAGI. The CDR3 contains 16 residues. The ends were cut back, 5 bases at V and 3 bases at J, with 18 bases in the middle.

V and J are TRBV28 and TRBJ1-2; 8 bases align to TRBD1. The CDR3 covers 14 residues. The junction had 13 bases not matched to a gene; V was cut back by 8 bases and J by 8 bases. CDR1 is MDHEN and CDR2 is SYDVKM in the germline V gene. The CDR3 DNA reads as TGTGCCAGCCTTCTGACAGGGGAAGAGGACGGCTACACCTTC. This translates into CASLLTGEEDGYTF.

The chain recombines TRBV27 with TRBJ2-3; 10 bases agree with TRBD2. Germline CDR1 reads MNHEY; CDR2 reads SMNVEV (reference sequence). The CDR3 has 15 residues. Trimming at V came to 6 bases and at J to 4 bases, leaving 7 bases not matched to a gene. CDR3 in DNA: TGTGCCAGCAGCCCTAGCGGGAGAGGGTCAGATACGCAGTATTTT. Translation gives CASSPSGRGSDTQYF.

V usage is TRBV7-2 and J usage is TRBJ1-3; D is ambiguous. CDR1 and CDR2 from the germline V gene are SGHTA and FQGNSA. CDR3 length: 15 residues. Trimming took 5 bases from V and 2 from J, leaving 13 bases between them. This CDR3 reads CASSGRHYPGNTIYF. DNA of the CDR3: TGTGCCAGCAGCGGACGACATTATCCTGGAAACACCATATATTTT.

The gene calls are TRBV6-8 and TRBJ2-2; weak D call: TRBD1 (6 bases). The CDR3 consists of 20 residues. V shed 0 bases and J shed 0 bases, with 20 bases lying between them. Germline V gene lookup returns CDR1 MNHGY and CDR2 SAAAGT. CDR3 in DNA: TGTGCCAGCAGTTACTCGAGAGGGGGACCGGACAGAGCGAACACCGGGGAGCTGTTTTTT. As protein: CASSYSRGGPDRANTGELFF.

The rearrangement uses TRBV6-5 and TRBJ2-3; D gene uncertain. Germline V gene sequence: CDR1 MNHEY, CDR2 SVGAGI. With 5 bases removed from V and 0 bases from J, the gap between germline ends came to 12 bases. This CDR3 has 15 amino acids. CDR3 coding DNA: TGTGCCAGCAGTCCGGTACCCTCTAGCACAGATACGCAGTATTTT. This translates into CASSPVPSSTDTQYF.

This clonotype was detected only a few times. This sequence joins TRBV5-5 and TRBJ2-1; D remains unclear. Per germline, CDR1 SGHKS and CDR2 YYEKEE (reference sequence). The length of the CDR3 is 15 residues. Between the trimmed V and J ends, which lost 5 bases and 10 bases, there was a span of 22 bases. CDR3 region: CASRSPSAGVREQFF. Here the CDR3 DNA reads TGTGCCAGCAGATCCCCCTCGGCAGGTGTTCGCGAGCAGTTCTTC.

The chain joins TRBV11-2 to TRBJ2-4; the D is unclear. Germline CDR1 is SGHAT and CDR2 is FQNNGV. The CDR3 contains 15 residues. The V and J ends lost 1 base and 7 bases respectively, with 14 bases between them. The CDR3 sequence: CASSLGSAPVNIQYF. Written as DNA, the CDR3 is TGTGCCAGCAGCTTAGGTTCAGCTCCAGTGAACATTCAGTACTTC.

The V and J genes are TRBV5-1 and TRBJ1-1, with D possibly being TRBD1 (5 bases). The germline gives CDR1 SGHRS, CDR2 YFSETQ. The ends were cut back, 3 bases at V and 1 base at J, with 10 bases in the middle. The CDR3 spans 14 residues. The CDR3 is CASSYPDKNTEAFF. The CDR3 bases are TGCGCCAGCAGCTACCCGGACAAGAACACTGAAGCTTTCTTT. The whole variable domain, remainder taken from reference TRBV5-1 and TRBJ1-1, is KAGVTQTPRYLIKTRGQQVTLSCSPISGHRSVSWYQQTPGQGLQFLFEYFSETQRNKGNFPGRFSGRQFSNSRSEMNVSTLELGDSALYLCASSYPDKNTEAFFGQGTRLTVV.

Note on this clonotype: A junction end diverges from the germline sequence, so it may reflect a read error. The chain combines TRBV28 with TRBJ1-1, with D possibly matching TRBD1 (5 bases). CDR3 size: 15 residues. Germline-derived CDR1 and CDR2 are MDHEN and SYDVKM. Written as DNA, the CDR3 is TGTACCAGCAGTTTATCCCCAGGGACGAACACTGAAGCTTTCTTT. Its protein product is CTSSLSPGTNTEAFF.

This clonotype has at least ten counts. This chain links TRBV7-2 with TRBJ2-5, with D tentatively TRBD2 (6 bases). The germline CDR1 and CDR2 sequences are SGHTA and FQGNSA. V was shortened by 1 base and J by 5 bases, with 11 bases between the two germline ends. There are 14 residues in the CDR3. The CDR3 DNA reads TGTGCCAGCAGCTTAGGGGCGGGGACGGAGACCCAGTACTTC. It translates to CASSLGAGTETQYF.

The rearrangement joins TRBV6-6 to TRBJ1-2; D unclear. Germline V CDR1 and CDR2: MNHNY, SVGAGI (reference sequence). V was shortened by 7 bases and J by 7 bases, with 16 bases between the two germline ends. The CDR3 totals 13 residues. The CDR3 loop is CASTPIEFSGYTF. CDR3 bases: TGTGCCAGCACCCCAATCGAGTTTTCTGGCTACACCTTC.

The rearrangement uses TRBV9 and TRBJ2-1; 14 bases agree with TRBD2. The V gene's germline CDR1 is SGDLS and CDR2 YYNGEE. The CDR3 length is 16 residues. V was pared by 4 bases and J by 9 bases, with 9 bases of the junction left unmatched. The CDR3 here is CASSTSGTSGGGEQFF. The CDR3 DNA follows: TGTGCCAGCAGCACCTCCGGGACTAGCGGGGGTGGTGAGCAGTTCTTC.

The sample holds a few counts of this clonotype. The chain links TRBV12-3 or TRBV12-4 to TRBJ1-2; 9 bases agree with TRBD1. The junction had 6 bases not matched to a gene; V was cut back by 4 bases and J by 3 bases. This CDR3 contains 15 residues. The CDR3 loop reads CASSSSGQGYYGYTF. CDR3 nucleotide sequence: TGTGCCAGCAGTTCCTCGGGACAGGGATACTATGGCTACACCTTC.

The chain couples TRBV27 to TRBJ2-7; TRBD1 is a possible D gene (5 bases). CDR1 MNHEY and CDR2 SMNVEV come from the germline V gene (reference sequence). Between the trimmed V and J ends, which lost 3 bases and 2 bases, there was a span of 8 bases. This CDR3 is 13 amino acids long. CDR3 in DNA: TGTGCCAGCAGTTTGACAGCCACCTACGAGCAGTACGTC. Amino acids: CASSLTATYEQYV.

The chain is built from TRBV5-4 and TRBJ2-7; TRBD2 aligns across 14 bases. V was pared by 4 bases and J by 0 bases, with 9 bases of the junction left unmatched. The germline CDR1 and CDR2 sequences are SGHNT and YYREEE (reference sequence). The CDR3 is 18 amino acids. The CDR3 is CASSPGLAGAVSSYEQYF. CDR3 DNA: TGTGCCAGCAGCCCGGGACTAGCGGGGGCCGTAAGCTCCTACGAGCAGTACTTC.

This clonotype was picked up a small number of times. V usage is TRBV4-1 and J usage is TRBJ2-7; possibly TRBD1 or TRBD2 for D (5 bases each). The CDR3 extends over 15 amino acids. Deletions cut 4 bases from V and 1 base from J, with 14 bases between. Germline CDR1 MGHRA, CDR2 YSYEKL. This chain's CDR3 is CASSPEGTVSYEQYF. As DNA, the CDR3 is TGCGCCAGCAGCCCCGAAGGGACGGTATCCTACGAGCAGTACTTC.